This T cell receptor beta chain was sequenced in a study of T cell clonotyping in hematopoietic cell transplantation (dated by TCRdb to the early 2020s). At the level of the whole study: A total of under 150 blood samples were collected in the study from 35 to 45 consecutive transplant recipients and their related donors. Patient recruitment ran from 2015 to January 2017, and follow-up continued until late 2020 or death. The paper as a whole reports these results and caveats: The sample size was limited and the cells went unsorted, which meant the CD4 and CD8 repertoire contributions could not be told apart. Broader TCR repertoire diversity after transplant was predicted by Inverse Simpson Index values from donors and from recipients before transplant. After transplant, TCR diversity in recipients dropped, and pathologically expanded clonotypes increased progressively from day 30 to day 180. Just a small fraction of recipient repertoires overlapped with donor repertoires, and more than 95% appeared de novo at the given depth.

On this clone: The antigen it binds to is not known. Base qualities are not at hand, and no much larger clone is one base apart.

The sample's time point label, in plain terms: 100 days after allo-HCT. Blood from recipients was drawn about 28 days before transplant and again at days 30, 100 and 180 after transplant. Nuclei Lysis Solution was used to extract genomic DNA from fresh or cryopreserved unfractionated peripheral blood mononuclear cells. The CDR3, from cysteine to phenylalanine, totals 15 residues. Only the CDR3 part of the read is kept: 45 bases, read in frame from the first base. A distance of 18 bases separates the germline ends of V and J, which lose 6 bases and 9 bases respectively. Reading the germline V gene gives CDR1 MDHEN and CDR2 SYDVKM. The immunoSEQ assay, a bias-controlled multiplex PCR with V- and J-specific primers, was used to amplify TCR beta CDR3 regions from genomic DNA. In a second PCR step, the CDR3 amplicons were tagged with a proprietary barcode plus Illumina adapter sequences. An Illumina MiSeq instrument was used for sequencing of the CDR3 libraries. The original pipeline was this. Export and quality control were done with immunoSEQ Analyzer 3.0, while downstream analyses used R Bioconductor and Immunarch. Only productive rearrangements in the normalized downsampled data set were used to calculate repertoire metrics. Clonotypes larger than 5 templates in the normalized cohort were defined as pathologically expanded. The Inverse Simpson Index served as the measure of repertoire diversity. The non-normalized data set was used for CMV-specificity analyses so that all clonotypes could be captured. TCRdb provides this immuneACCESS table in a form limited to in-frame rearrangements. Some clones are lacking; in checked studies, under half of them reflect an unresolved V gene, and why the rest are absent is not known. The V and J calls and clone size were taken over from that table, and D and trimming were inferred from the DNA. Counted in this sample were 2,200 or so clones; more than 65% of them appeared once. In total, the top ten clones hold 6% to 7.5% of the sample.

In this chain, TRBV28 is recombined with TRBJ1-6, with TRBD1 tentatively as D gene (5 bases match). Sample: PBMCs, taken 100 days after allogeneic stem cell transplant. This sequence originates from a male patient in his fifties or sixties who had an allogeneic stem cell transplant from a related donor, so the T cells may come from the graft donor. Some clones in this sample may be carry-over from other donors' samples. Here the CDR3 is given as CASSWARGGSSPLHF. In nucleotide form, the sequence is TGTGCCAGCAGCTGGGCGCGTGGGGGTAGTTCACCCCTCCACTTT.